The 2 T cell receptor beta chains given below trace back to one sample, sequenced in a study of blood T cell repertoires in COVID-19. TCRdb's copy holds only in-frame clones and misses some; the assay was immunoSEQ multiplex PCR. The data show about 430,000 clones, roughly 84% seen once. The source material was PBMCs or T cells enriched from blood (not recorded which). The source is a woman aged 18-29 years who had been exposed to COVID-19.

This sequence joins TRBV28 and TRBJ1-6, with 7 nucleotides matching TRBD1. V was pared by 6 bases and J by 6 bases, with 5 bases of the junction left unmatched. The CDR3 runs to 14 residues. Germline V gives CDR1 MDHEN, CDR2 SYDVKM. CDR3 sequence (DNA): TGTGCCAGCAGAACGGGACAGACTAATTCACCCCTCCACTTT. As protein: CASRTGQTNSPLHF.

The chain couples TRBV3-1 (or the pseudogene TRBV3-2) to TRBJ2-2, with 8 nucleotides matching TRBD1. Trimming cost V 4 bases and J 5 bases; bases outside gene matches: 6. The germline gives CDR1 LGHDT, CDR2 YNNKEL (reference sequence). The CDR3 sequence is 15 residues long. The CDR3 nucleotides read TGTGCCAGCAGCCCAAGGACAGGGCGGACCGGGGAGCTGTTTTTT. It specifies CASSPRTGRTGELFF.